One T cell receptor beta chain is described in this entry. Its antigen specificity is not known. No base quality values were provided; no much bigger clone lies one nucleotide off. Separate from the approximately 690-subject first cohort, the validation cohort of about 130 subjects was the group to which the donors belonged. This sample is part of a study of cytomegalovirus exposure and HLA in healthy donors (TCRdb year 2017). Background for the entire study: According to a later analysis, one platform produced both the roughly 130 validation repertoires and the 666 repertoires of the first cohort. The aim of the study was to test whether cataloging public T cell receptors could identify signatures of past pathogen exposure. Along with the roughly 670-subject first cohort, a separate validation cohort of some 130 different subjects was used. The study combined high-throughput TCR immunosequencing, statistical association of individual TCRs with disease status, and machine learning to predict cytomegalovirus infection status.

The CDR3 starts with the cysteine, ends with the phenylalanine, and has 15 residues. Solely the CDR3 DNA is kept, with 45 bases framed from the first base. Trimming takes 4 bases off V and 2 bases off J; junction bases not matched to a gene: 8. As encoded in the germline V gene, CDR1 is MDHEN while CDR2 is SYDVKM. The library was prepared using the immunoSEQ multiplex PCR assay. In the authors' own workflow: A statistical classification framework was built to diagnose cytomegalovirus status from the catalog of TCR beta chain sequences. The table was pulled from immuneACCESS by TCRdb, which kept in-frame rearrangements only. Such tables lose some clones; where checked, under half of the loss comes from unresolved V genes, and the rest has no known cause. V, J and clone size reflect that table, while D and trimming were determined from the DNA. This sample has 150,000 to 200,000 clones in its table, and approximately 88% of those were observed once. The ten most abundant clones make up roughly a tenth of the sample.

On the study overall, not on this receptor specifically: The authors suggested that the approach could potentially be generalized to other disease states and immunological phenotypes. In vitro tests confirmed that a few of the cytomegalovirus-associated TCR beta chains recognize cytomegalovirus antigens. The classifier was reported to diagnose cytomegalovirus status with high specificity and sensitivity in both the original and validation cohorts. Across donors, most TCR sequences were observed very rarely, whereas some public TCRs were present in many individuals. A later analysis had no HLA typing for the validation cohort, so co-occurrence there was scored across all 130 or so repertoires. The study listed over 150 TCR beta chains as associated with cytomegalovirus. A later analysis found that TCRs clustered in the first cohort also tended to co-occur in the 120 validation repertoires, with just under 95% of cluster scores above 0.

The sequence was collected from a man aged 30-40 years in good health and CMV-seropositive. The sample comprised PBMCs. Here the chain combines TRBV28 and TRBJ2-7, with TRBD1 identical over 7 junction bases. The sequenced DNA is TGTGCCAGCAGTTGGGGACAGCAAGCCCCCTACGAGCAGTACTTC. This translates into CASSWGQQAPYEQYF. Outside the CDR3, residues come from the reference TRBV28 and TRBJ2-7 proteins, so the full variable domain is: DVKVTQSSRYLVKRTGEKVFLECVQDMDHENMFWYRQDPGLGLRLIYFSYDVKMKEKGDIPEGYSVSREKKERFSLILESASTNQTSMYLCASSWGQQAPYEQYFGPGTRLTVT.